The clone carrying this TCR beta chain was detected a few times. Its target is unknown. TCRdb passed the reads through MiXCR, listing each CDR3 protein once. The repertoire consists of approximately 100,000 distinct CDR3 sequences, with around 29% occurring once and the leading ten covering 80% to 90%. The data stem from a study of T cell repertoires in cytomegalovirus infection. Looking at the study overall: The authors used CMV epitopes that were HLA-C-restricted (recently identified) and HLA-B-restricted (well studied). Evidence of both CMV infection and a matching HLA type came from public TCR beta signatures. Whole-study results and caveats: The response measured ex vivo was dominated by TCR beta clonotypes (HLA-C-restricted and CMV-specific).

CDR3 size: 15 residues. J was trimmed by 3 bases and V by 4 bases; bases with no gene match: 4. Germline values: CDR1 SEHNR, CDR2 FQNEAQ (reference sequence). This clonotype was obtained from a human donor in good health (CMV status not recorded). Some clones in this sample may be carry-over from other donors' samples. The rearrangement joins TRBV7-9 to TRBJ2-1, with 9 bases identical to TRBD2. The starting material was CD8+ T cells from cultured PBMCs, obtained from culture after CMV antigen stimulation. The CDR3 region is CASSSLAGDYNEQFF. As DNA, the CDR3 is TGTGCCAGCAGCTCCTTAGCGGGGGACTACAATGAGCAGTTCTTC.